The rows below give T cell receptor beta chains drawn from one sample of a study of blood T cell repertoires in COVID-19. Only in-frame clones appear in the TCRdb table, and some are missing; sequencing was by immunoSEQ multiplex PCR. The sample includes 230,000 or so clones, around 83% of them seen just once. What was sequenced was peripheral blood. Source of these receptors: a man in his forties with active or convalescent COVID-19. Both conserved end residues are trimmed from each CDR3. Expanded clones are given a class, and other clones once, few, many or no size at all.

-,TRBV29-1,SVERTGGTDTQY
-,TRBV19,ASSMGWGQGTGHTEAF
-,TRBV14,ASSQGWREATDTQY
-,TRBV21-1,ASGTGAPYYEQY
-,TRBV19,ASRPNDRAYNQPQH
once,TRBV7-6,ASSLGGGDTEAF
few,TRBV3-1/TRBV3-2,ASSQLLGGYNGYT
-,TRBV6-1,ASSESLAGNNEQF
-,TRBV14,ASSQVAGASYEQY
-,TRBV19,ASSTWTGAINQPQH
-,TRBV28,ASSRSGTAITDTQY
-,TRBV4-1,ASRPGGANNEQF
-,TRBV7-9,ASSLEGASRNYNEQF
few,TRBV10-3,AISESTNYGYT
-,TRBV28,ASSIGSGQFYGYT
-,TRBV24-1,ATSAPGQGAYNEQF
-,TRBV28,ASSFYGYEQY
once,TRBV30,AWTSSYEQY
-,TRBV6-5,ASSYGTGVSYEQY
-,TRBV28,ASSLQGYGETQY
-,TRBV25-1,ASSSGFGRGSYEQY
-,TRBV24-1,ATSETGTLGDTQY
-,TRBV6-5,ASSYGPRGGSYEQY
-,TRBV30,AWSVDLAYEQY
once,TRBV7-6,ASSPRDSLNTEAF
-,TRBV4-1,ASSQGDRDITEAF
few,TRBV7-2,ASSLNTGNTDTQY
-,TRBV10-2,ASSDMGLAGYEQF
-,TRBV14,ASSLFGLAAQETQY
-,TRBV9,ASSVGRLSYEQY
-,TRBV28,ASSSGTGRFGYT
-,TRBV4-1,ASSQPTGGAGGYT